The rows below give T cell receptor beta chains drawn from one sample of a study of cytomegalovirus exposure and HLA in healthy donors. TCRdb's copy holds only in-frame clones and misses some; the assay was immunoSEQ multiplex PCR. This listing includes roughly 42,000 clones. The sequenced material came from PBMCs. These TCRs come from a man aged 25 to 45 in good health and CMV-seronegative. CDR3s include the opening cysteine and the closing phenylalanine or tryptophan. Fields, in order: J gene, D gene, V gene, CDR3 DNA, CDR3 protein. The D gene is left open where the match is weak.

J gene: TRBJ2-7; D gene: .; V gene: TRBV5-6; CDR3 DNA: TGTGCCAGCAGCTTGGCAGGGGTAGACGAGCAGTACTTC; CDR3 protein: CASSLAGVDEQYF
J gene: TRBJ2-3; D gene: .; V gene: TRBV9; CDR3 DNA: TGTGCCAGCAGCGAGCTTAGCGGACTATTCACAGATACGCAGTATTTT; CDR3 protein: CASSELSGLFTDTQYF
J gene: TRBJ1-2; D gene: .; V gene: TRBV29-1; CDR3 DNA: TGCAGCGTTGGGGGATCGACAGATCCTCTTAACTATGGCTACACCTTC; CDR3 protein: CSVGGSTDPLNYGYTF
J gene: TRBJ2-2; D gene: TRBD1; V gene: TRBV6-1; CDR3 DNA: TGTGCCAGCAGTGCCGTCACAGGGGAGCATACCGGGGAGCTGTTTTTT; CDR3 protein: CASSAVTGEHTGELFF
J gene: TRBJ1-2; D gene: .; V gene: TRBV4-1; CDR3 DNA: TGCGCCAGCAGCCCCGAGGAGGGTGGGGTGGCCTATGGCTACACCTTC; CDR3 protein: CASSPEEGGVAYGYTF
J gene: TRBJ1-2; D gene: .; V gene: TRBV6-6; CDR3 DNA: TGTGCCAGCACCCAGACCGGGGAAGGTGGTCTTGGCTACACCTTC; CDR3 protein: CASTQTGEGGLGYTF
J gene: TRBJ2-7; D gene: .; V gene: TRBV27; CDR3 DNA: TGTGCCAGCAGTTCCCTTCGGGCAGGGTATTACGAGCAGTACTTC; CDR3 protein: CASSSLRAGYYEQYF
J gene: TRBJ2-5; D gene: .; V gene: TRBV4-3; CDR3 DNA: TGCGCCAGCAGCCAAGGGAGCGCCGGGGAGACCCAGTACTTC; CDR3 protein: CASSQGSAGETQYF
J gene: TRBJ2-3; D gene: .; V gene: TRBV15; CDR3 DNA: TGTGCCACCAGCAGAGTAGGTTTTGGGCAGGGGCTGAGAGATACGCAGTATTTT; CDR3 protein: CATSRVGFGQGLRDTQYF
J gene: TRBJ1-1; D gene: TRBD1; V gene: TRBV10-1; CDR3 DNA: TGCGCCAGCAGTGAGTCTTTGGACAGGGCAAGTGAAGCTTTCTTT; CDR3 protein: CASSESLDRASEAFF
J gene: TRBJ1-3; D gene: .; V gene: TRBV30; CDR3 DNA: TGTGCTTCTACGAAGCTCGGCTCTGGAAACACCATATATTTT; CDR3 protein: CASTKLGSGNTIYF
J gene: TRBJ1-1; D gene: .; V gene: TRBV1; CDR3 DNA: TGCACCAGCAGCCAAGCCCCGACAGGCCAGAACACTGAAGCTTTCTTT; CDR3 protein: CTSSQAPTGQNTEAFF
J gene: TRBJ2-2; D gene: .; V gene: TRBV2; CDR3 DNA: TGTGCCAGCATGGTGCAGGGTCCGTCCGGGGAGCTGTTTTTT; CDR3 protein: CASMVQGPSGELFF
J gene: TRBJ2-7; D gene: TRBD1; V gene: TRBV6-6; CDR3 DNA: TGTGCCAGCAGCTTAGACAGGGTTAGTCCCGAGCAGTACTTC; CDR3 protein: CASSLDRVSPEQYF
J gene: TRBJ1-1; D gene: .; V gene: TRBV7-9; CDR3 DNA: TGTGCCAGCAGCTGGGGAGAGCGCACTGAAGCTTTCTTT; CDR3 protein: CASSWGERTEAFF
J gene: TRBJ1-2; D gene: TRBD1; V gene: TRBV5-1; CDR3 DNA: TGCGCCAGCAGCTTGGGACAGGGAGCTAACTATGGCTACACCTTC; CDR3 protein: CASSLGQGANYGYTF
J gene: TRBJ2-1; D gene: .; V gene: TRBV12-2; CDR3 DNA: TGTGCAAGTCGCCCAAGTGGCGGGGGAACCAATGAGCAGTTCTTC; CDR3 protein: CASRPSGGGTNEQFF
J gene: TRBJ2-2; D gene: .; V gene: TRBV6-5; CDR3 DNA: TGTGCCAGCAGTCCTACTAGGGCGGGCACCGGGGAGCTGTTTTTT; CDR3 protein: CASSPTRAGTGELFF
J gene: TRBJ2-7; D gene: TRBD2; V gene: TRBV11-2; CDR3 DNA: TGTGCCAGCAGCTTATCACTAGCGCAGGCCTACGAGCAGTACTTC; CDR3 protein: CASSLSLAQAYEQYF
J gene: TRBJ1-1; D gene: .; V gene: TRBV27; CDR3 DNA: TGTGCCAGCAGTTTGTACGACAGTCTTATGAACACTGAAGCTTTCTTT; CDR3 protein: CASSLYDSLMNTEAFF
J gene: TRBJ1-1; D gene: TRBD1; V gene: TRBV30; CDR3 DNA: TGTGCCTGGATTACAGGGGAGAACACTGAAGCTTTCTTT; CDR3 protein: CAWITGENTEAFF
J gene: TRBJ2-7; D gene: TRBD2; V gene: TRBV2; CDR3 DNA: TGTGCCAGCAGTGAAAGGCCCCCGCTAGCGGGAATCTACGAGCAGTACTTC; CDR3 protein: CASSERPPLAGIYEQYF
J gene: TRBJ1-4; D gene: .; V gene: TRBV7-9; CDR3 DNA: TGTGCCAGCAGCCCCGGACGGGAGGGTGAAAAACTGTTTTTT; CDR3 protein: CASSPGREGEKLFF
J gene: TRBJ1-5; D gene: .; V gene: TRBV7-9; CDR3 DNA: TGTGCCAGCAAAACCGCGGGGGAAAATCAGCCCCAGCATTTT; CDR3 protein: CASKTAGENQPQHF
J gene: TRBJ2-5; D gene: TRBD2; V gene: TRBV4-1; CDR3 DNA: TGCGCCAGCAGCCAAGATTACGGGGCTAGCGGGAGCACTTGGGCGACCCAGTACTTC; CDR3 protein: CASSQDYGASGSTWATQYF
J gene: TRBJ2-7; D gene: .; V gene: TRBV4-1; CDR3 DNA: TGCGCCAGCAGCCATGCCTCCGGGACTCCACTCTACGAGCAGTACTTC; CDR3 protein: CASSHASGTPLYEQYF
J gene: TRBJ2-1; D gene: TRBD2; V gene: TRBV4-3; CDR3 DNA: TGCGCCAGCAGCCAAGCACTAGCGGAGTACAATGAGCAGTTCTTC; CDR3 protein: CASSQALAEYNEQFF
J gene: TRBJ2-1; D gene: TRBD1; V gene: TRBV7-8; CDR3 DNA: TGTGCCAGCAGACAGGGGGTCGATGAGCAGTTCTTC; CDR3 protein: CASRQGVDEQFF
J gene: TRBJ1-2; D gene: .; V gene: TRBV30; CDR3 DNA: TGTGCCTGGAGTGAGGGGCGGGGGTATGGCTACACCTTC; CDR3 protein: CAWSEGRGYGYTF
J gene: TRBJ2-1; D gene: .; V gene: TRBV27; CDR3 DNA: TGTGCCAGCAGTTCACGGTACTCCTACAATGAGCAGTTCTTC; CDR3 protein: CASSSRYSYNEQFF
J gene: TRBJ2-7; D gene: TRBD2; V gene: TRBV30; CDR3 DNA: TGTGCCTGGAGGGGCAGGGCGGGAGTTTACGAGCAGTACTTC; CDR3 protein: CAWRGRAGVYEQYF
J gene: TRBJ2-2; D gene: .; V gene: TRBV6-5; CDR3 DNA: TGTGCCAGCAGAGCACCGGGACAGAACACCGGGGAGCTGTTTTTT; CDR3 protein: CASRAPGQNTGELFF
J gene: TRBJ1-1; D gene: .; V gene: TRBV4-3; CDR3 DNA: TGCGCCAGCAGCCAAGTCGGAGTGAACACTGAAGCTTTCTTT; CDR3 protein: CASSQVGVNTEAFF
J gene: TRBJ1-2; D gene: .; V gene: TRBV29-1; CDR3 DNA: TGCAGCGTTGGCCCGGGAGGGGCAGAGGGCTACACCTTC; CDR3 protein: CSVGPGGAEGYTF
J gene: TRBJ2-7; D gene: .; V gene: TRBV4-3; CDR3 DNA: TGCGCCAGCAGCCAAGTCGGAATTACAGGGCTCCACGAGCAGTACTTC; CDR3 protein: CASSQVGITGLHEQYF
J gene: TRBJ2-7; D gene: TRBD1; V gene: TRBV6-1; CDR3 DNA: TGTGCCAGCAGTGAAGTGGGAGGACAGGGGCCCTACGAGCAGTACTTC; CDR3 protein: CASSEVGGQGPYEQYF
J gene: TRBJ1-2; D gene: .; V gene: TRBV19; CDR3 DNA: TGTGCCAGTAGTATAGTGGGAACCGGGAGCGGCTACACCTTC; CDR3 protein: CASSIVGTGSGYTF
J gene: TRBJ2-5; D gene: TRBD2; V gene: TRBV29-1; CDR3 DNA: TGCAGCGTTGAACCCGGACTAGCGGGAGGGCCTATCCCCCCAGAGACCCAGTACTTC; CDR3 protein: CSVEPGLAGGPIPPETQYF
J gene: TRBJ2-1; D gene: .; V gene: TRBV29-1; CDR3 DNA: TGCAGCGTTAAACAGGGATACTCCTACAATGAGCAGTTCTTC; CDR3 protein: CSVKQGYSYNEQFF
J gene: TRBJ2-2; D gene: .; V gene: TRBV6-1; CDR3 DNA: TGTGCCAGCAGGAACAGAAACACCGGGGAGCTGTTTTTT; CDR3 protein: CASRNRNTGELFF
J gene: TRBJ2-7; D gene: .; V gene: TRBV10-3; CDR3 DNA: TGTGCCATCAGTGAAGGAAGGGGCGAGCAGTACTTC; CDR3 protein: CAISEGRGEQYF
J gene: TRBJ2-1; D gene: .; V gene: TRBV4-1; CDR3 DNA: TGCGCCAGCAGCCCAGACTCGAGCTCCTACAATGAGCAGTTCTTC; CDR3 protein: CASSPDSSSYNEQFF
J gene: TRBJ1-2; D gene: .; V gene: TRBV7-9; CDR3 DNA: TGTGCCAGCAGCTTTTCTACGGGTGACAGCTATGGCTACACCTTC; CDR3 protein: CASSFSTGDSYGYTF
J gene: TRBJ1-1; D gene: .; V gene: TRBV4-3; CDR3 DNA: TGCGCCAGCAGCCAAGGGTCTCACTTGAACACTGAAGCTTTCTTT; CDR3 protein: CASSQGSHLNTEAFF
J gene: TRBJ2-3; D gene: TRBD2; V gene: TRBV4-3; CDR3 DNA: TGCGCCAGCAGCCAAGGACTAGCGGGAGGGCCAAGCACAGATACGCAGTATTTT; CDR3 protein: CASSQGLAGGPSTDTQYF
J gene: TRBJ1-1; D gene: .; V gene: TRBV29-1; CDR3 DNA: TGCAGCGTCGGTCCCGCGGGGGAGAAGGGTGAAGCTTTCTTT; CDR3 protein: CSVGPAGEKGEAFF
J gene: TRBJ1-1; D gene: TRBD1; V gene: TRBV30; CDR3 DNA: TGTGCCTCGGACAGGGGCACTGAAGCTTTCTTT; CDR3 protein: CASDRGTEAFF
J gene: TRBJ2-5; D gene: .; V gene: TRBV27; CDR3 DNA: TGTGCCAGCAGAGGTCGGGACAACAGGTACCAAGAGACCCAGTACTTC; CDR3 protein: CASRGRDNRYQETQYF
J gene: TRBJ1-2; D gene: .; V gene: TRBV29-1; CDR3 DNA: TGCAGCGTTGGGGGGACACCTTCCAACTATGGCTACACCTTC; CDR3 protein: CSVGGTPSNYGYTF
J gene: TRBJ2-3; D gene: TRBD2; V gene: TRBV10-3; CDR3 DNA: TGTGCCATCAGTGTTAGGAGCGGGAGGGCCCAGACATTCACAGATACGCAGTATTTT; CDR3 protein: CAISVRSGRAQTFTDTQYF
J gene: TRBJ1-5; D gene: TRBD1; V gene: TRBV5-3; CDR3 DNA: TGTGCCAGAAGCTTGAACAGGGGCAGGGAGGCCCATCAGCCCCAGCATTTT; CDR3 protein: CARSLNRGREAHQPQHF
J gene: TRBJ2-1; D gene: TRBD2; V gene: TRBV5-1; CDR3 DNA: TGCGCCAGCAGCTTCCTAGCGGGAGTTATGAATGAGCAGTTCTTC; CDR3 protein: CASSFLAGVMNEQFF
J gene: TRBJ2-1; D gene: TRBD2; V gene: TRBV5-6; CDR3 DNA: TGTGCCAGCAGCTATCCGGGACTAGCCGGCAGCTCCTACAATGAGCAGTTCTTC; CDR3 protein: CASSYPGLAGSSYNEQFF
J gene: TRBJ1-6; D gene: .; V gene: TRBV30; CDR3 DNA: TGTGCCTGGAGTGTAGGCCCGGGGAAGGATTCCTATAATTCACCCCTCCACTTT; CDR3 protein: CAWSVGPGKDSYNSPLHF
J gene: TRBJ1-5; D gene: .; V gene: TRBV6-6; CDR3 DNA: TGTGCCAGCAGCAGACGGGCAGGGGATTCGCCCCAGCATTTT; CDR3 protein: CASSRRAGDSPQHF